The clone carrying this T cell receptor beta chain was counted between two and nine times. The CDR3 has 13 amino acids. Germline assignment: CDR1 SEHNR and CDR2 FQNEAQ (reference sequence). Unmatched junction bases numbered 2, after V lost 3 bases and J lost 4 bases. Libraries were prepared by immunoSEQ multiplex PCR; TCRdb keeps only in-frame clonotypes and omits some of them. The table records 300,000 to 400,000 clones, about nine tenths of them present only once. The data originate from a study of blood T cell repertoires in COVID-19. A Seattle source enrolled patients during active infection and followed them longitudinally.

The TCR was taken from a woman aged 25 to 39 with COVID-19, enrolled during active disease. Material: peripheral blood. The chain joins TRBV7-9 to TRBJ1-2; the match to TRBD1 covers 7 bases. The CDR3 nucleotides are TGTGCCAGCAGCTTGGGGACAGCCTATGGCTACACCTTC. Amino acids: CASSLGTAYGYTF.